One TCR beta chain is described in this entry. This sample is drawn from a study of blood T cell repertoires in COVID-19. Using immunoSEQ multiplex PCR, the repertoire was profiled, and TCRdb retains in-frame clones only, with some absent. The data show around 150,000 clones, with approximately 80% seen just once and approximately 15% held by the top ten. This sequence was found in a woman at least 80 years old with acute or convalescent COVID-19. Source material: peripheral blood.

CDR3 nucleotides: TGTGCCACCAGCAGAGATTTCGGGACAGGGGGTTACGAGCAGTACTTC. It is translated as CATSRDFGTGGYEQYF. The V and J genes are TRBV15 and TRBJ2-7; 11 bases map to TRBD1. Trimming at V came to 0 bases and at J to 4 bases, leaving 5 bases not matched to a gene. Looked up from germline, CDR1 is LNHNV and CDR2 is YYDKDF (reference sequence). The CDR3 has 16 residues.